The 27 T cell receptor beta chains below all came from one sample that was sequenced in a study of cytotoxic CD8 clonotypes in ibrutinib-treated CLL. Clones were sequenced by immunoSEQ multiplex PCR, and TCRdb holds only the in-frame ones, with some missing. The repertoire has approximately 57,000 clones, over 55% of them found once; the top ten carry approximately 20%. Sequenced here: PBMCs, sampled after 24 months of ibrutinib treatment. These receptors originate from a human donor with chronic lymphocytic leukemia.

This rearrangement joins TRBV19 to TRBJ2-3, with a possible D match to TRBD2 (5 bases). V was shortened by 3 bases and J by 5 bases, with 9 bases between the two germline ends. The germline V gene has CDR1 LNHDA and CDR2 SQIVND (reference sequence). The CDR3 runs to 13 residues. This chain's CDR3 is CASSIGRGDTQYF. The CDR3 region has the DNA TGTGCCAGTAGTATCGGCCGGGGAGATACGCAGTATTTT.

The chain carries TRBV13 and TRBJ1-2; 9 nucleotides agree with TRBD1. CDR3 length equals 14 residues. V shed 3 bases and J 5 bases; nucleotides not matched to a gene: 4. Germline V gives CDR1 PRHDT, CDR2 FYEKMQ (reference sequence). The CDR3 is CASSFTGGLYGYTF. The CDR3 DNA reads as TGTGCCAGCAGCTTTACAGGGGGCCTATATGGCTACACCTTC.

The rearrangement uses TRBV9 and TRBJ2-5; 7 bases are shared with TRBD2. The CDR3 totals 17 residues. Germline V lookup: CDR1 SGDLS, CDR2 YYNGEE. After removal of 0 bases from V and 5 bases from J, the junction contained 13 bases not matched to a gene. CDR3 amino acids: CASSVGLPGGNGETQYF. CDR3 in DNA: TGTGCCAGCAGCGTAGGACTGCCCGGGGGGAATGGGGAGACCCAGTACTTC.

This chain connects TRBV6-5 to TRBJ1-2, with a weak D call TRBD1 (6 bases). Germline CDR1 reads MNHEY; CDR2 reads SVGAGI. V lost 0 bases and J 3 bases, leaving 14 bases between the germline ends. This CDR3 has 16 residues. The CDR3 bases are TGTGCCAGCAGTTACTCGACCTCCGGGACACACTATGGCTACACCTTC. It translates to CASSYSTSGTHYGYTF.

The V gene is TRBV7-6, the J gene TRBJ2-1; 8 bases are a match to TRBD1. Germline CDR1 is SGHVS and CDR2 is FNYEAQ. Trimming cost V 4 bases and J 5 bases; bases outside gene matches: 10. The CDR3 loop spans 16 amino acids. The CDR3 spells CASSYVPQGANNEQFF. The CDR3 bases are TGTGCCAGCAGCTACGTTCCCCAGGGGGCCAACAATGAGCAGTTCTTC.

This chain uses TRBV15 with TRBJ1-3; 8 bases match TRBD1. Germline CDR1 LNHNV, CDR2 YYDKDF (reference sequence). The CDR3 is 14 residues long. The junction had 3 bases not matched to a gene; V was cut back by 4 bases and J by 4 bases. CDR3 nucleotide sequence: TGTGCCACCAGCACAGGGGGCGTCGGAAACACCATATATTTT. This sequence encodes CATSTGGVGNTIYF.

This clone was counted a single time. The rearrangement links TRBV19 to TRBJ2-1; the D is unclear. The CDR3 covers 16 residues. Trimming removed 5 bases at V and 2 bases at J, with 16 bases between. Germline V lookup: CDR1 LNHDA, CDR2 SQIVND (reference sequence). CDR3: CASSRIVIPPYNEQFF. The CDR3 bases are TGTGCCAGTAGTCGGATAGTAATACCTCCCTACAATGAGCAGTTCTTC.

The chain uses TRBV5-1 and TRBJ1-2; D is undetermined. The CDR3 covers 15 residues. Trimming left V 0 bases short and J 3 bases short, with 12 bases between. Germline CDR1 reads SGHRS; CDR2 reads YFSETQ. CDR3 loop: CASSLGFDGYYGYTF. CDR3 bases: TGCGCCAGCAGCTTGGGCTTCGACGGATACTATGGCTACACCTTC.

The chain recombines TRBV11-2 with TRBJ2-5; tentatively, D is TRBD2 (6 bases). Trimming left V 4 bases short and J 2 bases short, with 11 bases between. CDR3 length: 14 amino acids. CDR1 SGHAT and CDR2 FQNNGV come from the germline V gene. The chain's CDR3 is CASSWGLLQETQYF. CDR3 in DNA: TGTGCCAGCAGCTGGGGACTTTTGCAAGAGACCCAGTACTTC.

The chain has TRBV6-5 and TRBJ1-1, with a weak D call TRBD1 (5 bases). This CDR3 spans 16 amino acids. CDR1 and CDR2 from the germline V gene are MNHEY and SVGAGI. V lost 3 bases and J lost 6, with 20 bases in between. The CDR3 protein is CASSYAGEGAGAEAFF. The CDR3 region has the DNA TGTGCCAGCAGTTATGCGGGGGAAGGGGCTGGCGCTGAAGCTTTCTTT.

This clone was observed a single time. The chain couples TRBV6-5 to TRBJ1-3, with 11 bases matching TRBD1. The ends lost 8 bases at V and 6 bases at J; junction bases unmatched: 9. This CDR3 is 15 amino acids long. Germline assignment: CDR1 MNHEY and CDR2 SVGAGI. CDR3 loop: CASRGIGQGANTIYF. CDR3 sequence (DNA): TGTGCCAGCCGTGGGATTGGACAGGGGGCAAACACCATATATTTT.

This clone was seen only a few times. The chain links TRBV5-4 to TRBJ2-7; 7 bases fit TRBD1. Per germline, CDR1 SGHNT and CDR2 YYREEE (reference sequence). This CDR3 spans 15 amino acids. With V trimmed by 2 bases and J by 2 bases, 7 bases remained unmatched. This CDR3 reads CASSLRQGHTYEQYV. CDR3 sequence (DNA): TGTGCCAGCAGCTTAAGACAGGGCCATACCTACGAGCAGTACGTC.

The chain couples TRBV19 to TRBJ1-5, with TRBD1 as a possible D gene (6 bases). Germline V gene sequence: CDR1 LNHDA, CDR2 SQIVND (reference sequence). V was pared by 3 bases and J by 0 bases, with 15 bases between. The length of the CDR3 is 17 residues. The chain's CDR3 is CASSIRWDKYSNQPQHF. CDR3 bases: TGTGCCAGTAGTATTCGATGGGACAAGTATAGCAATCAGCCCCAGCATTTT. Complete variable domain (other parts from reference TRBV19 and TRBJ1-5): DGGITQSPKYLFRKEGQNVTLSCEQNLNHDAMYWYRQDPGQGLRLIYYSQIVNDFQKGDIAEGYSVSREKKESFPLTVTSAQKNPTAFYLCASSIRWDKYSNQPQHFGDGTRLSIL.

The chain links TRBV30 to TRBJ2-7; D remains ambiguous. Trimming stripped 0 bases from V and 3 bases from J, with 6 bases between. Germline V gene sequence: CDR1 GTSNPN, CDR2 SVGIG (reference sequence). The CDR3 extends over 12 amino acids. The CDR3 spells CAWSVSLYEQYF. CDR3 DNA sequence: TGTGCCTGGAGTGTTAGCCTCTACGAGCAGTACTTC.

This clone was picked up a small number of times. This CDR3 is CASSPQGGFGYTF. In nucleotides, the CDR3 is TGTGCCAGCAGTCCCCAGGGAGGGTTTGGCTACACCTTC. The V and J genes are TRBV6-5 and TRBJ1-2; D is perhaps TRBD1 (5 bases). Germline V gene sequence: CDR1 MNHEY, CDR2 SVGAGI. The V and J ends lost 5 bases and 7 bases respectively, with 14 bases between them. CDR3 length equals 13 residues.

This clone was counted a few times. The chain couples TRBV18 to TRBJ1-4, with D perhaps TRBD1 (5 bases). The V gene lost 5 bases and the J gene lost 8 bases, with 18 bases spanning the gap. CDR3 size: 15 residues. In germline, CDR1 is KGHSH, CDR2 LQKENI. The CDR3 bases are TGTGCCAGCTCATCAGCAGGGACGGAAGTCGAAAAACTGTTTTTT. It encodes CASSSAGTEVEKLFF.

This clone was counted ten times or more. V is TRBV7-2 and J is TRBJ2-5; D gene uncertain. The CDR3 runs 15 residues. CDR1 and CDR2 (germline): SGHTA, FQGNSA. V was clipped by 1 base and J by 0 bases, with 9 bases between them. This chain's CDR3 is CASSLGRRDQETQYF. CDR3 nucleotide sequence: TGTGCCAGCAGCTTAGGCCGTAGGGACCAAGAGACCCAGTACTTC.

This clone showed up just a few times. The gene calls are TRBV27 and TRBJ2-1, with a possible D match to TRBD2 (6 bases). This CDR3 spans 12 amino acids. V was cut by 0 bases and J by 11 bases, with 8 bases left in between. Germline V gene data show CDR1 as MNHEY and CDR2 as SMNVEV (reference sequence). CDR3 nucleotide sequence: TGTGCCAGCAGTTTATCGGGAGGAAAGCAGTTCTTC. It yields the protein CASSLSGGKQFF.

J is TRBJ2-3 and V is TRBV2; 8 bases fit TRBD2. Per germline, CDR1 SNHLY and CDR2 FYNNEI. The V segment lost 3 bases and the J segment 2 bases; nucleotides outside the gene matches: 4. CDR3 length: 15 residues. For the CDR3, the DNA is TGTGCCAGCAGTGATAGCGGGGCCGACACAGATACGCAGTATTTT. This translates into CASSDSGADTDTQYF.

The chain couples TRBV2 to TRBJ2-3; 9 positions agree with TRBD2. The CDR3 runs 18 residues. Germline-derived CDR1 and CDR2 are SNHLY and FYNNEI. Trimming cost V 1 base and J 0 bases; bases outside gene matches: 8. The CDR3 DNA is TGTGCCAGCAGTGAAGTAAGCATAGCGGGAGCTAGCACAGATACGCAGTATTTT. Translating gives CASSEVSIAGASTDTQYF.

This chain uses TRBV19 with TRBJ2-1, with D unclear. Germline CDR1 LNHDA, CDR2 SQIVND (reference sequence). V gave up 8 bases and J gave up 5 bases, with 13 bases separating them. There are 13 residues in the CDR3. CDR3 sequence (DNA): TGTGCCAGTCGGTGGGAAGGGAACAATGAGCAGTTCTTC. Translating it yields CASRWEGNNEQFF. Full variable domain (remainder filled in from reference TRBV19 and TRBJ2-1): DGGITQSPKYLFRKEGQNVTLSCEQNLNHDAMYWYRQDPGQGLRLIYYSQIVNDFQKGDIAEGYSVSREKKESFPLTVTSAQKNPTAFYLCASRWEGNNEQFFGPGTRLTVL.

This clone was recorded at least ten times. This chain joins TRBV5-1 and TRBJ1-5, with D possibly TRBD1 on 5 matching bases. V dropped 0 bases and J dropped 4 bases, with 11 bases sitting between them. The germline CDR1 and CDR2 sequences are SGHRS and YFSETQ. This CDR3 region has 15 residues. The CDR3 DNA reads as TGCGCCAGCAGCTTGGCAGGCAGGGCGAATCAGCCCCAGCATTTT. It encodes CASSLAGRANQPQHF.

A few counts support this clone. The chain links TRBV13 to TRBJ2-2, with unresolved D. CDR1 is PRHDT, CDR2 FYEKMQ, per germline (reference sequence). The CDR3 spans 12 residues. V dropped 10 bases and J dropped 1 base, with 7 bases sitting between them. The CDR3 sequence is CAILLNTGELFF. CDR3 nucleotides: TGTGCCATCCTCTTGAACACCGGGGAGCTGTTTTTT. The entire variable domain, with the rest obtained from reference TRBV13 and TRBJ2-2, is as follows: AAGVIQSPRHLIKEKRETATLKCYPIPRHDTVYWYQQGPGQDPQFLISFYEKMQSDKGSIPDRFSAQQFSDYHSELNMSSLELGDSALYFCAILLNTGELFFGEGSRLTVL.

The chain links TRBV11-3 to TRBJ2-2, with D perhaps matching TRBD1 (6 bases). This CDR3 comprises 15 residues. Germline CDR1 is SGHNT and CDR2 is YENEEA. The V gene lost 5 bases and the J gene lost 9 bases, with 19 bases spanning the gap. CDR3 amino acids: CASSPAPGQFRELFF. The CDR3 DNA sequence: TGTGCCAGCAGCCCCGCCCCGGGACAATTCCGGGAGCTGTTTTTT.

The chain combines TRBV5-1 with TRBJ2-3; 7 positions match TRBD2. Per germline, CDR1 SGHRS and CDR2 YFSETQ. The CDR3 totals 16 residues. V trimming: 4 bases; J trimming: 4 bases; junction bases outside the gene matches: 12. The chain's CDR3 is CASSPAGTKGADTQYF. DNA for the CDR3: TGCGCCAGCAGCCCAGCCGGGACTAAAGGCGCAGATACGCAGTATTTT.

This clone was counted many times. V usage is TRBV6-1 and J usage is TRBJ2-7; tentatively, D is TRBD1 (5 bases). The CDR3 contains 12 residues. The V gene's germline CDR1 is MNHNS and CDR2 SASEGT. Between the trimmed V and J ends, which lost 3 bases and 7 bases, there was a span of 10 bases. The CDR3 loop is CASSEGRAEQYV. DNA for the CDR3: TGTGCCAGCAGTGAGGGCAGGGCAGAGCAGTACGTC.

This CDR3 is CASNLGSYNSPLHF. CDR3 bases: TGTGCCAGCAATTTGGGCTCCTATAATTCACCCCTCCACTTT. The rearrangement uses TRBV7-8 and TRBJ1-6, with D unresolved. CDR1 is SGHVS, CDR2 FQNEAQ, per germline. The V end was cut by 7 bases, the J end by 0 bases, with 7 bases between. The CDR3 sequence is 14 residues long.